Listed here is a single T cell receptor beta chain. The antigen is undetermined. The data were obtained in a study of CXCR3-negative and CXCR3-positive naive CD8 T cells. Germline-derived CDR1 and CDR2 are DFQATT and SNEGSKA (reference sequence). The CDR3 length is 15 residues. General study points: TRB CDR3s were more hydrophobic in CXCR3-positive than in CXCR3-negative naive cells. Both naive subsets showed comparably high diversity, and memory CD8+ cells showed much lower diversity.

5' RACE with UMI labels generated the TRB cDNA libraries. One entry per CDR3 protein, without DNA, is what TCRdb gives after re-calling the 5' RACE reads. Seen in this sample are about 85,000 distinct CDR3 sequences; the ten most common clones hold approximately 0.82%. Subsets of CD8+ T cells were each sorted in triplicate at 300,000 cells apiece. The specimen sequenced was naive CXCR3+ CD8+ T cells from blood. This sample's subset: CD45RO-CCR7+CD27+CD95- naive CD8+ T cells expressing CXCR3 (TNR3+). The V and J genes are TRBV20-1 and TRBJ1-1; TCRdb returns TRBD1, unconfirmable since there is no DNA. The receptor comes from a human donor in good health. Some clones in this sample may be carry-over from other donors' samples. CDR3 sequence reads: CSARAGTGLDTEAFF.